This T cell receptor (beta chain) derives from a study of T cells in Graves' hyperthyroidism and ophthalmopathy. Germline-derived CDR1 and CDR2 are SNHLY and FYNNEI. Germline trimming cut 3 bases from V and 3 bases from J; bases unmatched to any gene: 8. This CDR3 spans 16 amino acids. The TCR beta CDR3 regions underwent amplification using RNA transcripts as the source. The HTBI primer set was used in a first-round RT-PCR of the TCR CDR3. TCRdb redid the calling of the multiplex PCR reads with MiXCR, one entry per CDR3 protein. The sample consists of roughly 640,000 distinct CDR3 sequences, more than 15% of them appearing once. Exclusion followed for patients with uncontrolled infection, other autoimmune disease, pregnancy or lactation.

V and J are TRBV2 and TRBJ1-1; TRBD1 matches 9 bases. The clonotype was recovered from a woman in her thirties or forties with Graves' ophthalmopathy. The sequencing input was blood. The CDR3 spells CASSESGTGRDTEAFF. CDR3 in DNA: TGTGCCAGCAGTGAGAGTGGGACAGGGAGGGACACTGAAGCTTTCTTT.